This TCR beta chain came from a study of blood T cell repertoires in COVID-19. CDR1 and CDR2 (germline): GTSNPN, SVGIG (reference sequence). The CDR3 spans 13 residues. Trimming pared 4 bases from V and 0 bases from J, leaving 10 bases between. Sequencing was performed with immunoSEQ multiplex PCR; in TCRdb, only in-frame clones are kept and a portion is missing. The repertoire has approximately 170,000 clones, roughly nine tenths of them found once; the top ten carry around 4%. This clone was seen a handful of times. This receptor was taken from a woman in her 70s with acute or convalescent COVID-19. This sequence joins TRBV30 and TRBJ2-7; D possibly corresponds to TRBD2 (6 bases). Sequenced sample: peripheral blood. The CDR3 DNA reads as TGTGCCTGGACTGAAGCGGGCTCCTACGAGCAGTACTTC. The encoded protein is CAWTEAGSYEQYF.